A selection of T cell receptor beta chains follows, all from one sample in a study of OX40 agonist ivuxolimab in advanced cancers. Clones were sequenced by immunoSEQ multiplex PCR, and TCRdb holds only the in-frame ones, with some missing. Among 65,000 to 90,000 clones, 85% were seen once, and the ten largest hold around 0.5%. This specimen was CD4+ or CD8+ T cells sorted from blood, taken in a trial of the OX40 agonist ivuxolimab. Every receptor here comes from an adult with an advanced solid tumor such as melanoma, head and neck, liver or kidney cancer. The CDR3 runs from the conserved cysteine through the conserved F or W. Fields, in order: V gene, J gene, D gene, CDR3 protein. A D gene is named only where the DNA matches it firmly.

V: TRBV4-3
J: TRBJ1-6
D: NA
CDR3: CASSQETGYSSYNSPLHF

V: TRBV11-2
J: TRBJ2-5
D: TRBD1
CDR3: CASSSRSDRVETQYF

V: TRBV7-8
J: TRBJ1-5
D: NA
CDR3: CASSPPGPGPQHF

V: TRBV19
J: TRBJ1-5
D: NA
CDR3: CASSIPPYRADQPQHF

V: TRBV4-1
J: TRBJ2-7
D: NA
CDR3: CASSQDSVRRTFYEQYF

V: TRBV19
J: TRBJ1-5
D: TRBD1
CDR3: CASRAQGASQPQHF

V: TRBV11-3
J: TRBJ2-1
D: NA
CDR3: CASSKVGLGGNEQFF

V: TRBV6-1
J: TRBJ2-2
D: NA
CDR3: CAIANSVTGELFF

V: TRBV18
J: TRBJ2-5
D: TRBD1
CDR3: CASSRDRAETQYF

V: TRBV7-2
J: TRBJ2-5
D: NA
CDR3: CASSFERQETQYF